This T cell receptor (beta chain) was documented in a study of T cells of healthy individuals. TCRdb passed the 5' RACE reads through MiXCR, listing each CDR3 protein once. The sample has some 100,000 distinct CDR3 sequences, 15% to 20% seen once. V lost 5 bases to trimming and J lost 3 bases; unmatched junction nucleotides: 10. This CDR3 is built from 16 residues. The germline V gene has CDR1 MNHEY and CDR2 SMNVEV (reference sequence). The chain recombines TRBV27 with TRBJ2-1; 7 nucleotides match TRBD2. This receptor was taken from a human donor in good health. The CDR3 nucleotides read TGTGCCAGCAGTGTGCTGCGCGGGAGAGGCTACAATGAGCAGTTCTTC. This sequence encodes CASSVLRGRGYNEQFF.